This T cell receptor beta chain was obtained from a study of cytomegalovirus exposure and HLA in healthy donors. As for the study in general: An earlier analysis identified 95 million to 120 million unique TCR beta sequences in some 180 million T cells.

This clone was seen just once. The antigen remains undetermined. Study results and caveats: High specificity and sensitivity for cytomegalovirus status were reported for the classifier.

The CDR3 consists of 11 residues. Deletions cut 2 bases from V and 5 bases from J, with 5 bases between. CDR1 and CDR2 (germline): GTSNPN, SVGIG (reference sequence). The PCR made use of 60 Vbeta and 13 Jbeta primers. Using immunoSEQ multiplex PCR, the repertoire was profiled, and TCRdb retains in-frame clones only, with some absent. This table holds about 130,000 clones, about 80% found once. This TCR was sampled from a woman between 35 and 50 years old in good health and CMV-seropositive. The genes are TRBV30 and TRBJ2-3; D gene uncertain. The specimen was PBMCs. The chain's CDR3 is CAWSNIDTQYF. The DNA for the CDR3 is TGTGCCTGGAGTAACATAGATACGCAGTATTTT.